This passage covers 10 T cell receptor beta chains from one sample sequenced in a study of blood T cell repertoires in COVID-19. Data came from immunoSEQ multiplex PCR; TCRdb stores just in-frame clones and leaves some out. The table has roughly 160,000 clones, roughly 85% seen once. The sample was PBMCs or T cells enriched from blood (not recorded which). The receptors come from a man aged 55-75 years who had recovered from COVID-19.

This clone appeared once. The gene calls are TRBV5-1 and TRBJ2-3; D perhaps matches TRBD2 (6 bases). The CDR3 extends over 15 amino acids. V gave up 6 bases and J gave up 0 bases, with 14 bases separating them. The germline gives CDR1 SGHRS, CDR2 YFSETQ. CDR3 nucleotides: TGCGCCAGCAAAGCGGGCGGGGTAAGCACAGATACGCAGTATTTT. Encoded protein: CASKAGGVSTDTQYF.

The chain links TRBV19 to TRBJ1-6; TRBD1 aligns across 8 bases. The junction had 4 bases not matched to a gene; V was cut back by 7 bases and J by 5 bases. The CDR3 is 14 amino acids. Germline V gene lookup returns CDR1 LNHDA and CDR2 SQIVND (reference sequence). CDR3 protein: CASKDRANNSPLHF. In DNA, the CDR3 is TGTGCCAGTAAGGACAGGGCGAATAATTCACCCCTCCACTTT. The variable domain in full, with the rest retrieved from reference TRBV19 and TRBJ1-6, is DGGITQSPKYLFRKEGQNVTLSCEQNLNHDAMYWYRQDPGQGLRLIYYSQIVNDFQKGDIAEGYSVSREKKESFPLTVTSAQKNPTAFYLCASKDRANNSPLHFGNGTRLTVT.

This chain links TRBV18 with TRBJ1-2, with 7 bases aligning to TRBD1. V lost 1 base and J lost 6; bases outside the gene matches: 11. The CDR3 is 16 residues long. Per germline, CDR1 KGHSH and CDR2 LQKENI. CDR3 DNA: TGTGCCAGCTCACCACAGGACAGGCCCCGAAGACATGGCTACACCTTC. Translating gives CASSPQDRPRRHGYTF.

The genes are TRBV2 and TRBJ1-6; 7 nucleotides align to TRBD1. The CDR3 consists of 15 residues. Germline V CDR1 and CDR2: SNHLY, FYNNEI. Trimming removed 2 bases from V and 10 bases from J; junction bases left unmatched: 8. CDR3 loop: CASSELDSDRSPLHF. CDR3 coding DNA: TGTGCCAGCAGTGAATTAGACTCGGACAGGTCACCCCTCCACTTT. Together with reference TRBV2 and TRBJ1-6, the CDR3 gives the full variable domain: EPEVTQTPSHQVTQMGQEVILRCVPISNHLYFYWYRQILGQKVEFLVSFYNNEISEKSEIFDDQFSVERPDGSNFTLKIRSTKLEDSAMYFCASSELDSDRSPLHFGNGTRLTVT.

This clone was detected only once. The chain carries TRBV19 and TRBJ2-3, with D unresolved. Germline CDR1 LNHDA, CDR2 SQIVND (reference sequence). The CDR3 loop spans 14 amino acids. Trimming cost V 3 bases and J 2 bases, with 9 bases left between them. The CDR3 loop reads CASSIVDNTDTQYF. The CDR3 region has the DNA TGTGCCAGTAGTATCGTAGACAACACAGATACGCAGTATTTT.

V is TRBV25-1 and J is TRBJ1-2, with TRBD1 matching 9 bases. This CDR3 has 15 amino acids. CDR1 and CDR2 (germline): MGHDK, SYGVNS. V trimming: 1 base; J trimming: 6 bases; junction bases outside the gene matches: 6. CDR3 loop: CASSESGQGLDGYTF. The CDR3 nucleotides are TGTGCCAGCAGTGAATCAGGACAGGGGTTGGATGGCTACACCTTC.

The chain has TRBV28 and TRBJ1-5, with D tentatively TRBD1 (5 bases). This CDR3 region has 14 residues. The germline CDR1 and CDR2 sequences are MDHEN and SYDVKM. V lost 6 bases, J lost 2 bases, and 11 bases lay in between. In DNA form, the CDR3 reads TGTGCCAGCAGCACTGAAGGGGGCAATCAGCCCCAGCATTTT. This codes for CASSTEGGNQPQHF.

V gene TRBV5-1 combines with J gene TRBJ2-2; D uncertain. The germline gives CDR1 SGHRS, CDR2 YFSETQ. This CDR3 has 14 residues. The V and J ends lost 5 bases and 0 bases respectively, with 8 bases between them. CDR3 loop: CASSVATNTGELFF. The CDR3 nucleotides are TGCGCCAGCAGTGTAGCAACGAACACCGGGGAGCTGTTTTTT.

The CDR3 nucleotides are TGTGCCAGCAGCGTTCGCGTAGGGGGCACAGATACGCAGTATTTT. Amino acids: CASSVRVGGTDTQYF. The V gene is TRBV9, the J gene TRBJ2-3; tentative D call: TRBD1 (5 bases). The germline CDR1 and CDR2 sequences are SGDLS and YYNGEE. V gave up 2 bases and J gave up 1 base, with 11 bases separating them. This CDR3 has 15 residues. The complete variable domain, with remaining parts taken from reference TRBV9 and TRBJ2-3, reads DSGVTQTPKHLITATGQRVTLRCSPRSGDLSVYWYQQSLDQGLQFLIQYYNGEERAKGNILERFSAQQFPDLHSELNLSSLELGDSALYFCASSVRVGGTDTQYFGPGTRLTVL.

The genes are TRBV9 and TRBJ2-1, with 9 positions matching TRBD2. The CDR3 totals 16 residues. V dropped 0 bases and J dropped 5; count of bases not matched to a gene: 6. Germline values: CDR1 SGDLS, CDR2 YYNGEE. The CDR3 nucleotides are TGTGCCAGCAGCGTAGGTTCGCGGGGGGGCAACAATGAGCAGTTCTTC. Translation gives CASSVGSRGGNNEQFF.